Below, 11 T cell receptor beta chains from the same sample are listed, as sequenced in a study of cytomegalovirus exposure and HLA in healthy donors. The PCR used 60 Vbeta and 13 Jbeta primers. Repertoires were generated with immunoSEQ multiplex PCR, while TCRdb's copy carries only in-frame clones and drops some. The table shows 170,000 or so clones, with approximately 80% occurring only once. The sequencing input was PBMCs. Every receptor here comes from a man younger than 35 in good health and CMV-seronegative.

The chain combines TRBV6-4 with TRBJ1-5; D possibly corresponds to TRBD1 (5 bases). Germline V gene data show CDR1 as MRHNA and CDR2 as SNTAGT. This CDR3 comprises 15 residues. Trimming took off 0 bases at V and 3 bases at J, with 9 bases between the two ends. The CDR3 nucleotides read TGTGCCAGCAGTGACTCGAACAGGTACAATCAGCCCCAGCATTTT. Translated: CASSDSNRYNQPQHF.

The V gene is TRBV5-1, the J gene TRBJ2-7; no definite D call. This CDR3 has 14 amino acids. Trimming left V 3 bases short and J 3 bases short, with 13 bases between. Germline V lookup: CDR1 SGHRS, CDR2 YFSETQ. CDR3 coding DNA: TGCGCCAGCAGCTACGGGTCGGATTACTACGAGCAGTACTTC. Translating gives CASSYGSDYYEQYF. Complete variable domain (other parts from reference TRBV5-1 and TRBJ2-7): KAGVTQTPRYLIKTRGQQVTLSCSPISGHRSVSWYQQTPGQGLQFLFEYFSETQRNKGNFPGRFSGRQFSNSRSEMNVSTLELGDSALYLCASSYGSDYYEQYFGPGTRLTVT.

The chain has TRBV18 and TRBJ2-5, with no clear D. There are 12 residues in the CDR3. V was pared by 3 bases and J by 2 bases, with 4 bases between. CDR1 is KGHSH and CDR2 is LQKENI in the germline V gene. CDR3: CASSPIQETQYF. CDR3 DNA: TGTGCCAGCTCACCCATTCAAGAGACCCAGTACTTC.

The CDR3 region has the DNA TGCGCCAGCAGCTTCTGGACAGAGAACACTGAAGCTTTCTTT. Its translation is CASSFWTENTEAFF. The V gene is TRBV4-1, the J gene TRBJ1-1; tentative D call: TRBD1 (6 bases). V gave up 5 bases and J gave up 1 base, with 11 bases separating them. This CDR3 comprises 14 residues. In germline, CDR1 is MGHRA, CDR2 YSYEKL.

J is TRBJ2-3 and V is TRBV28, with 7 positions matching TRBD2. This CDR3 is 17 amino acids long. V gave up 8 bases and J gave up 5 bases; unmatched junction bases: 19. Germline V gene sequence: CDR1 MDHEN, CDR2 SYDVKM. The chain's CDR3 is CASSPPLAALLGDTQYF. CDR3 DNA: TGTGCCAGCTCTCCACCCCTAGCGGCTCTTTTAGGAGATACGCAGTATTTT.

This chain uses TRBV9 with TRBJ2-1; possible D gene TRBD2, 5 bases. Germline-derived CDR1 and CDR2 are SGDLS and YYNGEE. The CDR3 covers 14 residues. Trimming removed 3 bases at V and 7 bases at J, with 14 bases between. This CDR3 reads CASSGRPRLNEQFF. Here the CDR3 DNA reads TGTGCCAGCAGCGGGAGGCCTAGGTTGAATGAGCAGTTCTTC. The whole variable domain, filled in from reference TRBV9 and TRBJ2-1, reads DSGVTQTPKHLITATGQRVTLRCSPRSGDLSVYWYQQSLDQGLQFLIQYYNGEERAKGNILERFSAQQFPDLHSELNLSSLELGDSALYFCASSGRPRLNEQFFGPGTRLTVL.

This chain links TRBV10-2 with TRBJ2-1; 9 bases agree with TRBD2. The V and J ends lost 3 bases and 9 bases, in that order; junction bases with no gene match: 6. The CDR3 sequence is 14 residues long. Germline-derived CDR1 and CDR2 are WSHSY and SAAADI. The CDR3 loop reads CASSEYSGSFEQFF. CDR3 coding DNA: TGCGCCAGCAGTGAATATAGCGGGAGCTTTGAGCAGTTCTTC.

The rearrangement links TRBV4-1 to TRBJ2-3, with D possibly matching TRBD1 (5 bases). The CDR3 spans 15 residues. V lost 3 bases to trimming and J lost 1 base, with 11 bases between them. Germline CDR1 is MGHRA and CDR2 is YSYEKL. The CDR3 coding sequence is TGCGCCAGCAGCCAGACAGTACCGGGCACAGATACGCAGTATTTT. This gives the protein CASSQTVPGTDTQYF.

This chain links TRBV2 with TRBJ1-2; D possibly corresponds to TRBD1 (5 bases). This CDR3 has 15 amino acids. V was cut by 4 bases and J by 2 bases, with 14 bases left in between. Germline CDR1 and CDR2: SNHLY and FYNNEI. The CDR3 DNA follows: TGTGCCAGCAGTGGAGGTGAGGGACTGAACTATGGCTACACCTTC. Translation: CASSGGEGLNYGYTF.

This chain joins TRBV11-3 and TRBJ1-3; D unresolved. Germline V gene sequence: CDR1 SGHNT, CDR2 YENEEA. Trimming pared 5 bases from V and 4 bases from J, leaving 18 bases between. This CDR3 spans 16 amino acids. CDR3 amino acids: CASSSYLPERGNTIYF. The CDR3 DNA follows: TGTGCCAGCAGCAGCTATTTACCGGAGCGGGGAAACACCATATATTTT.

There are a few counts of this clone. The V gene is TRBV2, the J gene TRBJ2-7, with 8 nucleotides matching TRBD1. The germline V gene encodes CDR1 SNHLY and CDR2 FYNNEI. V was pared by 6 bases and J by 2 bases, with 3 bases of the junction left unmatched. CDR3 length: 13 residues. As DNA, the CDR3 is TGTGCCAGCAGGGGACAGGAGACCTACGAGCAGTACTTC. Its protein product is CASRGQETYEQYF.